This T cell receptor beta chain was obtained from a study of blood T cells in healthy people across ages. A second PCR of roughly 7 to 11 cycles used a sample-barcoded 5' primer and a J-beta primer mix. TCRdb processed the 5' RACE reads anew with MiXCR; each CDR3 protein has one entry. The repertoire holds about 800,000 distinct CDR3 sequences, with 58% as singletons. Healthy individuals of Caucasian origin from Russia, aged about 6 to 100, served as donors. This CDR3 contains 16 residues. Per the germline V gene, CDR1 is MNHNY and CDR2 is SVGAGI (reference sequence). V was cut by 0 bases and J by 0 bases, with 9 bases left in between.

This receptor was taken from a man younger than 40 in good health. Source material: blood. V and J are TRBV6-6 and TRBJ1-5; D uncertain. CDR3 loop: CASSYSPGASNQPQHF. CDR3 coding DNA: TGTGCCAGCAGTTACTCTCCGGGAGCTAGCAATCAGCCCCAGCATTTT.